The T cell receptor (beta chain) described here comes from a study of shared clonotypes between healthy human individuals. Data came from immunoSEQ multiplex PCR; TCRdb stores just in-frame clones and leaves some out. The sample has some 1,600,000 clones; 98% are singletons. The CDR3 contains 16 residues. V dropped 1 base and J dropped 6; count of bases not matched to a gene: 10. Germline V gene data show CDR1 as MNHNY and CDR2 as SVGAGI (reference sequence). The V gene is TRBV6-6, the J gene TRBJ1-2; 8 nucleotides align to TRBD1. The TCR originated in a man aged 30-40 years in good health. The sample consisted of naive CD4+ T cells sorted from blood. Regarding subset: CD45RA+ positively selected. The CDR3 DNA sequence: TGTGCCAGCAGTTACTTCCAGGGGGCCCCTCAGGATGGCTACACCTTC. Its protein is CASSYFQGAPQDGYTF.